The sequence of this TCR beta chain was determined in a study of blood T cell repertoires in COVID-19. Methods used by the authors: The authors estimated nucleated cell counts from reference gene primer amplification. The assay was immunoSEQ multiplex PCR, and TCRdb's table has in-frame clones only and misses some. V, J and clone size are taken as reported in that table, and D and trimming were inferred from the DNA itself. Of approximately 210,000 clones listed, around 86% are singletons. Trimming removed 10 bases from V and 5 bases from J; junction bases left unmatched: 9. CDR1 and CDR2 from the germline V gene are MNHEY and SVGAGI. This CDR3 spans 14 amino acids.

The TCR was taken from a man aged 25 to 40 in a cohort exposed to, infected with or recovered from COVID-19 (not recorded which). Sequenced material: PBMCs or T cells enriched from blood (not recorded which). The chain has TRBV6-5 and TRBJ1-3; 9 bases map to TRBD1. The chain's CDR3 is CATRQTGGRNTIYF. CDR3 DNA sequence: TGTGCCACCCGACAGACAGGGGGAAGAAACACCATATATTTT.